This T cell receptor beta chain was sequenced in a study of T cells in Graves' hyperthyroidism and ophthalmopathy. General study points: Blood also carried most thyroid clonotypes expanded above 0.001. Ophthalmopathy and stable hyperthyroidism were told apart by a 13 V-J model. Ophthalmopathy onset followed model prediction by a median around 6.9 months.

Amplification of TCR beta CDR3 regions was performed using RNA transcripts as template. Carried out on the TCR CDR3, a first-round RT-PCR used the HTBI primer set. TCRdb reanalysed the multiplex PCR reads using MiXCR and keeps one entry per CDR3 protein. The sample lists around 210,000 distinct CDR3 sequences, around a sixth occurring once. This clonotype has a count of ten or more. The target antigen is unknown. No progression to ophthalmopathy during 18 months of follow-up defined stable disease. Deletions cut 5 bases from V and 0 bases from J, with 17 bases between. CDR1 SGHVS and CDR2 FQNEAQ come from the germline V gene. This CDR3 is 18 amino acids long.

Sequencing was performed on blood. This receptor was identified in a woman in her forties or fifties with Graves' hyperthyroidism. The V and J genes are TRBV7-8 and TRBJ2-6; D call uncertain. CDR3 sequence reads: CASSPLAGTSSGANVLTF. The CDR3 nucleotides read TGTGCCAGCAGCCCATTGGCAGGAACATCCTCTGGGGCCAACGTCCTGACTTTC.